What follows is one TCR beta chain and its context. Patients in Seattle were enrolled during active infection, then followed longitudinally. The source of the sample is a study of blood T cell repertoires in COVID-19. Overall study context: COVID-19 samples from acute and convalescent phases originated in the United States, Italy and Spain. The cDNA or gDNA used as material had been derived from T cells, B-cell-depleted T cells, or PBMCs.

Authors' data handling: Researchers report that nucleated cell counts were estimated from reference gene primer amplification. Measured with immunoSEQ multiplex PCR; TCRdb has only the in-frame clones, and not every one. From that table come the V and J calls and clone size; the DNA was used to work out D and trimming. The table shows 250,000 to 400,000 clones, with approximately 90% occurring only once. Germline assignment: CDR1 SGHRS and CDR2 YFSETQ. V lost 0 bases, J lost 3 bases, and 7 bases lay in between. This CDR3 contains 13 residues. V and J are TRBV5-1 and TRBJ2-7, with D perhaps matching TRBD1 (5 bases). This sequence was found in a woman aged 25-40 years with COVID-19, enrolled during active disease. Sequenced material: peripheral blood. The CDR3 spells CASSLGQNYEQYF. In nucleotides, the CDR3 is TGCGCCAGCAGCTTGGGACAGAACTACGAGCAGTACTTC.